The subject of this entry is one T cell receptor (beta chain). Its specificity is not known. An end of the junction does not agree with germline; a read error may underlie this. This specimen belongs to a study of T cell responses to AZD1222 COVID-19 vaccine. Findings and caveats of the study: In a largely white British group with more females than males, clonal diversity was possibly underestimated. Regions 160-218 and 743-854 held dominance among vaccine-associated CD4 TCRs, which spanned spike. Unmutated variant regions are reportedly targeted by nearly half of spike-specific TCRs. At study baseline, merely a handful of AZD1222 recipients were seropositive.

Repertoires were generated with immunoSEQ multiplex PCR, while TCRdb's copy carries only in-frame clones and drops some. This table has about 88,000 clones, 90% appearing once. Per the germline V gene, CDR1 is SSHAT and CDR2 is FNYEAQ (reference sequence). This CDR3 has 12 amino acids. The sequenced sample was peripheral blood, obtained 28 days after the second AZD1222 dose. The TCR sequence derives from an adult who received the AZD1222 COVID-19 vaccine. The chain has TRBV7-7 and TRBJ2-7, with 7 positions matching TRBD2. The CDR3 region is CASSTSGGEQYF. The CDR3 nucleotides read TGTGCTAGCAGCACCTCGGGGGGCGAGCAGTACTTC.